This T cell receptor beta chain originates from a study of chronic HIV infection and antiretroviral therapy. This clonotype was seen many times. CDR1 is MGHDK, CDR2 SYGVNS, per germline. The junction had 2 bases not matched to a gene; V was cut back by 4 bases and J by 4 bases. The CDR3 contains 14 residues. TCRdb called the 5' RACE reads again in MiXCR, with one record for every CDR3 protein. Of 30,000 or so distinct CDR3 sequences in the sample, around 8.6% were seen once. This chain connects TRBV25-1 to TRBJ1-5, with 9 bases lining up with TRBD1. The sequence was collected from an adult who had HIV and had not received antiretroviral therapy, or was an uninfected healthy control (not recorded which). Sequenced: peripheral blood. The CDR3 region is CASSAGTGNQPQHF. The DNA of the CDR3 is TGTGCCAGCAGTGCCGGGACAGGGAATCAGCCCCAGCATTTT.